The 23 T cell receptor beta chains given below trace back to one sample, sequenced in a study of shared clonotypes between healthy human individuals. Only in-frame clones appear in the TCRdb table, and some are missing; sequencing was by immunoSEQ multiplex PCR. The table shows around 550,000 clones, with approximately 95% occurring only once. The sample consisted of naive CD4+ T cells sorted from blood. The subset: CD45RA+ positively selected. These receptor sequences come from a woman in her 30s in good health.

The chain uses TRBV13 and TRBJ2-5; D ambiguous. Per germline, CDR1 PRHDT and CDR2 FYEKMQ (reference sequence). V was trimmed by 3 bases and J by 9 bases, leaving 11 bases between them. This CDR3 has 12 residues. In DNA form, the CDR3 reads TGTGCCAGCAGCTTTACAGACTCGGCCCAGTACTTC. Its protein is CASSFTDSAQYF.

The chain's CDR3 is CSVEDATYTQYF. The CDR3 DNA follows: TGCAGCGTTGAAGATGCGACTTATACGCAGTATTTT. This chain joins TRBV29-1 and TRBJ2-3; no clear D gene. The CDR3 contains 12 residues. V lost 0 bases, J lost 7 bases, and 8 bases lay in between. In germline, CDR1 is SQVTM, CDR2 ANQGSEA.

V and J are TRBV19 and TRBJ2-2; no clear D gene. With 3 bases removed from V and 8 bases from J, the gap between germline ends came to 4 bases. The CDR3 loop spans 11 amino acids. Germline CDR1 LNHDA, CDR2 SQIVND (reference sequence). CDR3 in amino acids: CASSMGGELFF. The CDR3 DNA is TGTGCCAGTAGTATGGGTGGGGAGCTGTTTTTT.

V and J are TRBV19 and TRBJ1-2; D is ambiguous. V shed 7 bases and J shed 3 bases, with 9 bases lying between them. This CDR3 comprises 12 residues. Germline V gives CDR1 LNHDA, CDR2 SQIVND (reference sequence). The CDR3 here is CASTVGDYGYTF. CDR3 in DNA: TGTGCCAGTACTGTTGGGGACTATGGCTACACCTTC.

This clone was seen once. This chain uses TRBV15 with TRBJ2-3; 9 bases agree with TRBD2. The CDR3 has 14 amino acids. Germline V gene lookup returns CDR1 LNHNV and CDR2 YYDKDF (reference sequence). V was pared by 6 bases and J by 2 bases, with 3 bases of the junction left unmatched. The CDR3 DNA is TGTGCCACCAGGGCGGGAGGGCTCACAGATACGCAGTATTTT. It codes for CATRAGGLTDTQYF.

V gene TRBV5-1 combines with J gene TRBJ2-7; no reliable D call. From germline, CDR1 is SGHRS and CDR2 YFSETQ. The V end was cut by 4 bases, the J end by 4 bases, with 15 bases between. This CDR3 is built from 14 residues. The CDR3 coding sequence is TGCGCCAGCAGCCGAGGCACGGATCTATACGAGCAGTACTTC. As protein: CASSRGTDLYEQYF.

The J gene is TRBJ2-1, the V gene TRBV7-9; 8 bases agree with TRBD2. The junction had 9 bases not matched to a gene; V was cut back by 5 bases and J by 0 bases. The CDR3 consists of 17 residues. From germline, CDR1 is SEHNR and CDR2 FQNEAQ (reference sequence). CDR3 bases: TGTGCCAGCAGCCCGCGACTAGCGCTCAGCTCCTACAATGAGCAGTTCTTC. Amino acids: CASSPRLALSSYNEQFF.

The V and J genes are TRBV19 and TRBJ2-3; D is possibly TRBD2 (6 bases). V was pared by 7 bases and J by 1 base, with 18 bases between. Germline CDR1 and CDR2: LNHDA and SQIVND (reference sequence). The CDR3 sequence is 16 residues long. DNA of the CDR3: TGTGCCAGTATGGGTTATTCGGGAGTTGGCACAGATACGCAGTATTTT. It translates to CASMGYSGVGTDTQYF.

The DNA of the CDR3 is TGCGCCAGCAGCCAAGTACTAGCGGGAGAGACCCAGTACTTC. This codes for CASSQVLAGETQYF. The chain couples TRBV4-1 to TRBJ2-5; 9 bases are a match to TRBD2. The CDR3 covers 14 residues. Looked up from germline, CDR1 is MGHRA and CDR2 is YSYEKL. Unmatched junction bases numbered 1, after V lost 1 base and J lost 4 bases.

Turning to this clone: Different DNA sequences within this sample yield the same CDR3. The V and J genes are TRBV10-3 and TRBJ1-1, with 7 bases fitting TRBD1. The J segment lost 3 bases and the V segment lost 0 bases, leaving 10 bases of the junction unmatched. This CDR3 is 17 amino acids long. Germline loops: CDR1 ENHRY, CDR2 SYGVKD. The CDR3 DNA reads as TGTGCCATCAGTGAGTCCCCGCGGACAGGCTCTTACACTGAAGCTTTCTTT. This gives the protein CAISESPRTGSYTEAFF.

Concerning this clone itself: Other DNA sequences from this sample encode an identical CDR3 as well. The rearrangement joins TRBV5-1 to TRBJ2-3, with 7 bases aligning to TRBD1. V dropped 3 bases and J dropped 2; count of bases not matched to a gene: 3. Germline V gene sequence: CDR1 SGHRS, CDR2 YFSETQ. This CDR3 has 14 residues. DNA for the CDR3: TGCGCCAGCAGCTCAGGGACAGCCACAGATACGCAGTATTTT. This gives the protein CASSSGTATDTQYF.

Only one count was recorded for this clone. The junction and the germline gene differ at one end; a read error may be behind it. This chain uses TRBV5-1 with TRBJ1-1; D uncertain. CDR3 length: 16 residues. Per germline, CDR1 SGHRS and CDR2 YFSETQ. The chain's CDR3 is CASSLSAPAPNAEAFF. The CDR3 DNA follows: TGCGCCAGCAGCTTGTCCGCCCCCGCGCCGAACGCTGAAGCTTTCTTT.

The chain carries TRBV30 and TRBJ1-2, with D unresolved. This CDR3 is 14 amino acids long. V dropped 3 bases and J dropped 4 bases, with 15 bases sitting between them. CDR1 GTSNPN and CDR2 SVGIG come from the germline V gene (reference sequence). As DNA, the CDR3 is TGTGCCTGGAGCGAACCAGGATTACCCTATGGCTACACCTTC. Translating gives CAWSEPGLPYGYTF.

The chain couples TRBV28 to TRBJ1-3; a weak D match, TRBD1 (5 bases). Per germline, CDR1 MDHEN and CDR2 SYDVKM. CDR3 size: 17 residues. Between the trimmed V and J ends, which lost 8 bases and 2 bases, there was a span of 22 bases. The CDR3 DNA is TGTGCCAGCCTTCCGTGGGGGGTAAGAGGTACTGGAAACACCATATATTTT. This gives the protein CASLPWGVRGTGNTIYF.

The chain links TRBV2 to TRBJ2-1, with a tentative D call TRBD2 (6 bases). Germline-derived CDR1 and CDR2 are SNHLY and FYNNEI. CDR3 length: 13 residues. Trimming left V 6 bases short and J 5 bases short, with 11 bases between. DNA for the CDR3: TGTGCCAGCAGGGGGACTCGTCACAATGAGCAGTTCTTC. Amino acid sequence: CASRGTRHNEQFF.

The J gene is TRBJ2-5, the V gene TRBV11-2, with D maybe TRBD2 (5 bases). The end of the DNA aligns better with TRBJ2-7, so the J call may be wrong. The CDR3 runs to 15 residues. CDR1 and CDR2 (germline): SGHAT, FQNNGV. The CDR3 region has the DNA TGTGCCAGCAGCTTATTGGTGGGAGCAGTATACGAGCAGTACTTC. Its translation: CASSLLVGAVYEQYF.

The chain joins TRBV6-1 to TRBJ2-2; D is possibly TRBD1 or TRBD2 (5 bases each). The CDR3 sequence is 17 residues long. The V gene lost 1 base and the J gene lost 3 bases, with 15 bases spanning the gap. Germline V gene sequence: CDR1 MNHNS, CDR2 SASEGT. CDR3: CASSEGGLERDTGELFF. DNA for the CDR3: TGTGCCAGCAGTGAAGGGGGCTTAGAGAGGGACACCGGGGAGCTGTTTTTT.

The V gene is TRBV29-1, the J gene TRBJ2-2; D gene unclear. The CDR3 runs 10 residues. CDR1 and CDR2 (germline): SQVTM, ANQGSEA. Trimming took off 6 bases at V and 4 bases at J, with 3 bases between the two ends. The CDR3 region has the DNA TGCAGCGTCGCCACCGGGGAGCTGTTTTTT. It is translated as CSVATGELFF.

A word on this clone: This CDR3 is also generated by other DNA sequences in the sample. The CDR3 sequence is CASSPPSGNEQFF. The DNA of the CDR3 is TGTGCCAGCTCACCGCCTAGCGGCAATGAGCAGTTCTTC. This chain joins TRBV18 and TRBJ2-1, with 7 nucleotides matching TRBD2. The CDR3 covers 13 residues. Germline values: CDR1 KGHSH, CDR2 LQKENI. J gave up 6 bases and V 3 bases, and 2 bases lay outside the gene matches. Full variable domain (missing parts from reference TRBV18 and TRBJ2-1): NAGVMQNPRHLVRRRGQEARLRCSPMKGHSHVYWYRQLPEEGLKFMVYLQKENIIDESGMPKERFSAEFPKEGPSILRIQQVVRGDSAAYFCASSPPSGNEQFFGPGTRLTVL.

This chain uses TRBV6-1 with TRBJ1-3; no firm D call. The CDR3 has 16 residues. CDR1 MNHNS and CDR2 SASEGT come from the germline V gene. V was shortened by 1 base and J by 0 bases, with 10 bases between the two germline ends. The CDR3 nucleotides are TGTGCCAGCAGTGAAGTTGGCAGGAGCTCTGGAAACACCATATATTTT. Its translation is CASSEVGRSSGNTIYF.

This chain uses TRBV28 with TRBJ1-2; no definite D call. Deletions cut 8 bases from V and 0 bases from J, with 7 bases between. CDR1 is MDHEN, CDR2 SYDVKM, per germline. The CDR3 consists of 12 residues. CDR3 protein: CASGGSNYGYTF. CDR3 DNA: TGTGCCAGCGGAGGGTCTAACTATGGCTACACCTTC.

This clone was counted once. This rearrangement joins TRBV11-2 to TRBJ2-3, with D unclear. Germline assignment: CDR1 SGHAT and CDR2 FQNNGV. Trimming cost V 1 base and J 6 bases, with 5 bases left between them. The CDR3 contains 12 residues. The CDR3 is CASSLGFDTQYF. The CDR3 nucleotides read TGTGCCAGCAGCTTAGGTTTCGATACGCAGTATTTT.

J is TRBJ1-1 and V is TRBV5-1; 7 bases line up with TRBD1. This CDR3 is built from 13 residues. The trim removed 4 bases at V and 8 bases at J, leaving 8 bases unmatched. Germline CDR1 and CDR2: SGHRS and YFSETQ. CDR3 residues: CASSNQRQGEAFF. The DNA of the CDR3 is TGCGCCAGCAGCAACCAAAGACAGGGAGAAGCTTTCTTT.